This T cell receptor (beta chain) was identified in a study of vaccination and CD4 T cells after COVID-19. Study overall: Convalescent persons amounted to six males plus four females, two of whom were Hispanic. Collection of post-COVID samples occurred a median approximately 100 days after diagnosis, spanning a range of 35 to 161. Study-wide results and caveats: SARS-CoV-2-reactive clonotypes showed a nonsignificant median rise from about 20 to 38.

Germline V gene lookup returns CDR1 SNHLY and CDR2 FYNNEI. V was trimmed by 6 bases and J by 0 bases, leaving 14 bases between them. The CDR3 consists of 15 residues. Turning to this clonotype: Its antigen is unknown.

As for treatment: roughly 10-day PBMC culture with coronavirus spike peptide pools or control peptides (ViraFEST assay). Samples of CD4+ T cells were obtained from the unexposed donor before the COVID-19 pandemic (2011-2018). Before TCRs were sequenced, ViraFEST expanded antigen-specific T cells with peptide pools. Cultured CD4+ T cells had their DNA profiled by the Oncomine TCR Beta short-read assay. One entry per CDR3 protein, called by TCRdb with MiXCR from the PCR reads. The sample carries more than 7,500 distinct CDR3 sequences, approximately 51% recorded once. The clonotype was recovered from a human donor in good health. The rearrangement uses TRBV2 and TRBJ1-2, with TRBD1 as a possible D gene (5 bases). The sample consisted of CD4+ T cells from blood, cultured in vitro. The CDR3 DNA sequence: TGTGCCAGCAGCGGCCGGGACGGTCCTAACTATGGCTACACCTTC. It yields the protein CASSGRDGPNYGYTF.